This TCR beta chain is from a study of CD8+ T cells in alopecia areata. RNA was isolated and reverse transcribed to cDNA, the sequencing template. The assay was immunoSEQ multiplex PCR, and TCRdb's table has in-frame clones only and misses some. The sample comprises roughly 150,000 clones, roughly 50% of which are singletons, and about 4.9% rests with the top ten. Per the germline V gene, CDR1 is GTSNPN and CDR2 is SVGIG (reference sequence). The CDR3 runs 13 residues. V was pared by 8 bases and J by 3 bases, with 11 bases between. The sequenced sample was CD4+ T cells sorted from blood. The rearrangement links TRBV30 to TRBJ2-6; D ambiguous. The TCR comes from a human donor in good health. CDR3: CAGTTFGANVLTF. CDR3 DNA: TGTGCCGGCACCACCTTTGGGGCCAACGTCCTGACTTTC.